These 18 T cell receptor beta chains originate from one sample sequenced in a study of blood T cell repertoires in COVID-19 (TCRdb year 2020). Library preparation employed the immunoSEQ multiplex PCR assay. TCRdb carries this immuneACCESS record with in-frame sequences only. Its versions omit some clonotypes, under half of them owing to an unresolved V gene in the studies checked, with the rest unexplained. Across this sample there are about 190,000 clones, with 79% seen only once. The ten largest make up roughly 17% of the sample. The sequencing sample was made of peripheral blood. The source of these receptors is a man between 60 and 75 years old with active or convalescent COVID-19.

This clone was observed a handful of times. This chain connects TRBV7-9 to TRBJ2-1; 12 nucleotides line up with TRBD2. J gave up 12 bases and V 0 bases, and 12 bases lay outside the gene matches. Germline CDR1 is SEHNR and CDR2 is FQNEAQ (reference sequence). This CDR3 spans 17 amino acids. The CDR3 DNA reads TGTGCCAGCAGCTTAGCTGCCGGGACTAGCGGGCCTACAGTGCAGTTCTTC. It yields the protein CASSLAAGTSGPTVQFF.

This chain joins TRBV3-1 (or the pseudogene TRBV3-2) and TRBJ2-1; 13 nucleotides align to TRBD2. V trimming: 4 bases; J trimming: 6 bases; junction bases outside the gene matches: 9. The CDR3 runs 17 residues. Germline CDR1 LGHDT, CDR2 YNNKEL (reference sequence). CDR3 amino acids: CASSPSTGTSGVNEQFF. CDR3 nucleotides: TGTGCCAGCAGCCCCTCCACCGGGACTAGCGGGGTCAATGAGCAGTTCTTC.

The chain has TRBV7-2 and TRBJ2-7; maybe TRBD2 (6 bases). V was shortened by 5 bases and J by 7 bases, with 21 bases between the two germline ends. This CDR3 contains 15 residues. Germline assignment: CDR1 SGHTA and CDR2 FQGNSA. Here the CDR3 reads CASSQDPILRGEQYF. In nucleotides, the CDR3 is TGTGCCAGCAGCCAGGACCCAATACTTCGGGGGGAGCAGTACTTC.

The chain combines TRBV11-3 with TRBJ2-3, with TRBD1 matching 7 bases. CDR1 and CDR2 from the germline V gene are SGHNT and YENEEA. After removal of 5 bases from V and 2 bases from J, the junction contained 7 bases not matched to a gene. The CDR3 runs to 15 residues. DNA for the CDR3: TGTGCCAGCAGCGACGGGACAGCTTACACAGATACGCAGTATTTT. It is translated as CASSDGTAYTDTQYF.

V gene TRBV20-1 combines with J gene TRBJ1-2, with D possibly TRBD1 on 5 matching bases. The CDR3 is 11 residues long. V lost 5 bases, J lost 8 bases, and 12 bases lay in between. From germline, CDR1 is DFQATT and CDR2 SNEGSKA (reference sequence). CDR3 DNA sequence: TGCAGTGCTCAGGGCATGGGGGGCTACACCTTC. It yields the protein CSAQGMGGYTF.

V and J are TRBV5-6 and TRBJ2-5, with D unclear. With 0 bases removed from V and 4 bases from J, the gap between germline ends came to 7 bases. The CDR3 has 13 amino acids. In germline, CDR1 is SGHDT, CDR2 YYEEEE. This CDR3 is CASSLASGETQYF. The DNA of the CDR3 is TGTGCCAGCAGCTTGGCCTCGGGAGAGACCCAGTACTTC.

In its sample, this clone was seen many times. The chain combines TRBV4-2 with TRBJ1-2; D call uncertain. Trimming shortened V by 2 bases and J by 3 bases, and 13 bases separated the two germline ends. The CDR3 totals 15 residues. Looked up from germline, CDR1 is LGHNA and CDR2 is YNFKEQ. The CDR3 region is CASSQSEEKDYGYTF. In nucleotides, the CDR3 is TGTGCCAGCAGCCAATCCGAGGAGAAGGACTATGGCTACACCTTC.

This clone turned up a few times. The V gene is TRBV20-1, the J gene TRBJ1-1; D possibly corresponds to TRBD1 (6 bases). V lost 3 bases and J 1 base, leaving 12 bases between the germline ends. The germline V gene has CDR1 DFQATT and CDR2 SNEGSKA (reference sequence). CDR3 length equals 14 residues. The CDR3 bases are TGCAGTGCTAGTGGCCCGGGACAGAACACTGAAGCTTTCTTT. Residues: CSASGPGQNTEAFF.

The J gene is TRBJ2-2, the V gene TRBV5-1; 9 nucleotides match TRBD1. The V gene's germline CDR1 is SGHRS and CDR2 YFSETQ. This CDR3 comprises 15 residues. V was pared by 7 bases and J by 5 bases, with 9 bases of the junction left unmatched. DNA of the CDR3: TGCGCCAGCGGAGAGGGACAGGGCGGTACCGGGGAGCTGTTTTTT. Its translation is CASGEGQGGTGELFF.

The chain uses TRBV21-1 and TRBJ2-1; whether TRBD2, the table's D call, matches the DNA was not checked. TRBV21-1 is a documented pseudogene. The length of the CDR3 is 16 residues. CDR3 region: CASSKYWREMEAEQFF. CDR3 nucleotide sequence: TGTGCCAGCAGCAAATACTGGCGGGAAATGGAGGCTGAGCAGTTCTTC.

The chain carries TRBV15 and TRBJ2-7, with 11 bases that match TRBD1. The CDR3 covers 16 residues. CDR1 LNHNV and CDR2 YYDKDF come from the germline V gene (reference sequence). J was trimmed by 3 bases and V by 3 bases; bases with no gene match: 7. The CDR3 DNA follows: TGTGCCACCAGCAGGATACGGACAGGGGGCTTCTACGAGCAGTACTTC. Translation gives CATSRIRTGGFYEQYF.

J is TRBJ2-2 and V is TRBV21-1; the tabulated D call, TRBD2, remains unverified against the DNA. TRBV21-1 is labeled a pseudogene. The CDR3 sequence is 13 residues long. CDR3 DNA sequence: TGTGCCAGCAGCAAACGGGTTAACGGGGAGCTGTTTTTT. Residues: CASSKRVNGELFF.

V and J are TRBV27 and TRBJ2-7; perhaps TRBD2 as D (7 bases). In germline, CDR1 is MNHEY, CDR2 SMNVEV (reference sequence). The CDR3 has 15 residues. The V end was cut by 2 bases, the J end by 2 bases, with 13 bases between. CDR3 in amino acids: CASSLIRGDTYEQYF. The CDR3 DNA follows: TGTGCCAGCAGTTTAATTCGGGGGGACACCTACGAGCAGTACTTC.

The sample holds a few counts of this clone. CDR3 loop: CASSPTPGYQETQYF. CDR3 nucleotide sequence: TGTGCCAGCAGTCCTACCCCCGGGTACCAAGAGACCCAGTACTTC. V usage is TRBV27 and J usage is TRBJ2-5; D is undetermined. Trimming shortened V by 5 bases and J by 0 bases, and 13 bases separated the two germline ends. The CDR3 sequence is 15 residues long. Germline CDR1 is MNHEY and CDR2 is SMNVEV (reference sequence).

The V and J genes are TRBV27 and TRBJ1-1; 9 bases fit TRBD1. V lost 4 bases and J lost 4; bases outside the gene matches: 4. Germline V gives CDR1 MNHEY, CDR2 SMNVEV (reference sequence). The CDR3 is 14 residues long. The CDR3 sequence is CASSSTGGGTEAFF. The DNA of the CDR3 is TGTGCCAGCAGTTCGACAGGGGGAGGCACTGAAGCTTTCTTT.

CDR3 in amino acids: CASSSGLGFDTQYF. The CDR3 coding sequence is TGTGCCAGCAGCTCGGGACTAGGCTTCGATACGCAGTATTTT. V is TRBV5-6 and J is TRBJ2-3, with 8 bases aligning to TRBD2. The CDR3 consists of 14 residues. CDR1 is SGHDT, CDR2 YYEEEE, per germline. V dropped 3 bases and J dropped 6; count of bases not matched to a gene: 6.

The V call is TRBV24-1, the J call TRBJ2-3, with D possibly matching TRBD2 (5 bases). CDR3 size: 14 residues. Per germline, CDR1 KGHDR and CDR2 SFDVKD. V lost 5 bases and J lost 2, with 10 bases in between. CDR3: CATSGRIYTDTQYF. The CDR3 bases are TGTGCCACCAGTGGGAGGATTTACACAGATACGCAGTATTTT.

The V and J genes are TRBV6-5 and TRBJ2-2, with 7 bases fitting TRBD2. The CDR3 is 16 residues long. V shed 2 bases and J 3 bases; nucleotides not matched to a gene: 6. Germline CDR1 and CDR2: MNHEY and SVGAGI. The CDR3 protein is CASSYGGRGYTGELFF. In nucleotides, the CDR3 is TGTGCCAGCAGTTACGGGGGGAGGGGCTACACCGGGGAGCTGTTTTTT.